The rows below give T cell receptor beta chains drawn from one sample of a study of cytomegalovirus exposure and HLA in healthy donors. Clones were sequenced by immunoSEQ multiplex PCR, and TCRdb holds only the in-frame ones, with some missing. In the table there are 150,000 to 200,000 clones, over 75% of which are singletons. What was sequenced was PBMCs. The receptors come from a human donor in good health. CDR3s include the opening cysteine and the closing phenylalanine or tryptophan. Fields, in order: V gene, D gene, J gene, clone size, CDR3 DNA, CDR3 protein. D genes are given only for firm matches. For some rows the clone size is stated as once, few or many, or as a class when expanded; others skip it.

>TRBV7-9|TRBD1|TRBJ2-5|-
TGTGCCAGCAGCTTAATAGGGGGCAGGGAAGAGACCCAGTACTTC
CASSLIGGREETQYF
>TRBV4-3|-|TRBJ1-4|-
TGCGCCAGCACCACGACCCGGGTGGGTTCAACTAATGAAAAACTGTTTTTT
CASTTTRVGSTNEKLFF
>TRBV29-1|TRBD1|TRBJ2-7|-
TGCAGCGTTGAAGTCCAGGGGGCTAGGTCCTACGAGCAGTACTTC
CSVEVQGARSYEQYF
>TRBV4-3|TRBD2|TRBJ2-5|few
TGCGCCAGCAGCGATATAGCGGGGGGACAAGAGACCCAGTACTTC
CASSDIAGGQETQYF
>TRBV7-8|-|TRBJ1-2|-
TGTGCCAGCAGCTTCGGGGGGGGCTATGGCTACACCTTC
CASSFGGGYGYTF
>TRBV4-2|TRBD2|TRBJ2-3|-
TGTGCCAGCAGCCTCGGGACTAGCGGGGGGGAACAGTATTTT
CASSLGTSGGEQYF
>TRBV7-2|-|TRBJ1-5|-
TGTGCCAGCAGCCCCCTGACAGGATATCAGCCCCAGCATTTT
CASSPLTGYQPQHF
>TRBV7-2|TRBD2|TRBJ2-3|-
TGTGCCAGCAGGGGGACTAGCGGGGGGGCGAATACGCAGTATTTT
CASRGTSGGANTQYF
>TRBV25-1|TRBD1|TRBJ1-2|-
TGTGCCAGCAGTGAAAGACAGGGGCTCCCCTTC
CASSERQGLPF
>TRBV6-6|TRBD1|TRBJ1-1|-
TGTGCCAGCAGTACCCAGGGGGCATTGATCTCTGAAGCTTTCTTT
CASSTQGALISEAFF
>TRBV7-2|-|TRBJ1-5|-
TGTGCCAGCAGCCCGCAGGGTGTTAGCAATCAGCCCCAGCATTTT
CASSPQGVSNQPQHF
>TRBV4-1|TRBD1|TRBJ1-4|-
TGCGCCAGCAGCGAAGTAACGGGACAGGGAAGTGAAAAACTGTTTTTT
CASSEVTGQGSEKLFF
>TRBV9|-|TRBJ2-2|-
TGTGCCAGCAGCAACGGGAACCCCTGGGGCGGGGAGCTGTTTTTT
CASSNGNPWGGELFF
>TRBV6-5|TRBD1|TRBJ1-5|-
TGTGCCAGCAGAAACACAGGGGGCAATCAGCCCCAGCATTTT
CASRNTGGNQPQHF
>TRBV11-3|TRBD1|TRBJ1-1|once
TGTGCCAGCAGCGCAGGACCGACAGGGGTCGAAGCTTTCTTT
CASSAGPTGVEAFF
>TRBV19|-|TRBJ1-2|-
TGTGCCAGTACCAGACAGGATAACTATGGCTACACCTTC
CASTRQDNYGYTF
>TRBV9|TRBD2|TRBJ2-7|-
TGTGCCACCCTGGAAGCGGGGACCTCCTACGAGCAGTACTTC
CATLEAGTSYEQYF
>TRBV5-1|-|TRBJ2-7|-
TGCGCCAGCAGCGCGGCAGCGAGCTCCTACGAGCAGTACTTC
CASSAAASSYEQYF
>TRBV7-9|TRBD1|TRBJ1-1|-
TGTGCCAGCAGCATACTTCTGACAGGGGATACTGAAGCTTTCTTT
CASSILLTGDTEAFF
>TRBV6-5|-|TRBJ1-2|few
TGTGCCAGCAGTGACGAGACAGACTATGGCTACACCTTC
CASSDETDYGYTF
>TRBV6-5|TRBD2|TRBJ2-7|-
TGTGCCAGCAGTTACGGGGGGGTCTCCTACGAGCAGTACTTC
CASSYGGVSYEQYF
>TRBV5-5|-|TRBJ1-1|-
TGTGCCAGCAGCAGCGGGACGGGCACTGAAGCTTTCTTT
CASSSGTGTEAFF
>TRBV5-8|TRBD1|TRBJ2-5|-
TGTGCCAGCAGCTACACCGGGACAGGGGGCGCAGAGACCCAGTACTTC
CASSYTGTGGAETQYF
>TRBV5-1|TRBD1|TRBJ1-1|-
TGCGCCAGCAGCTTGGGGGACAGGGGTGCCACTGAAGCTTTCTTT
CASSLGDRGATEAFF
>TRBV5-6|TRBD2|TRBJ2-5|-
TGTGCCAGCAGCAAGAACCTAGCGGGGGGTGTGACCCAGTACTTC
CASSKNLAGGVTQYF
>TRBV18|-|TRBJ1-2|-
TGTGCCAGCTCACCACCGCCAGGGAGGAACTATGGCTACACCTTC
CASSPPPGRNYGYTF
>TRBV18|-|TRBJ1-2|-
TGTGCCAGCTCCCCCGGGGGGAGGCCTAATGGCTACACCTTC
CASSPGGRPNGYTF
>TRBV2|-|TRBJ1-1|-
TGTGCCAGCAGTGTGGGGGGGAGTGAAGCCTTCTTT
CASSVGGSEAFF
>TRBV21-1|-|TRBJ2-2|-
TGTGCCAGCAGCATAGACAGCAGATTGAACACCGGGGAGCTGTTTTTT
CASSIDSRLNTGELFF
>TRBV7-9|-|TRBJ2-7|-
TGTTCCAGCAGCCTACCCCCAGGCCACTACGAGCAGTACTTC
CSSSLPPGHYEQYF
>TRBV11-3|TRBD2|TRBJ2-1|-
TGTGCCAGCAGCTTAGGGTCGGCGGGGGAGACGAACAATGAGCAGTTCTTC
CASSLGSAGETNNEQFF
>TRBV5-1|TRBD2|TRBJ2-5|-
TGCGCCAGCAGAACCACGGGGGGCCAAGAGACCCAGTACTTC
CASRTTGGQETQYF
>TRBV4-2|TRBD1|TRBJ1-6|-
TGTGCCAGCAGCCCAACAGGGACAGGGAATAATTCACCCCTCCACTTT
CASSPTGTGNNSPLHF
>TRBV27|-|TRBJ2-1|-
TGTGCCAGCAGTTTCAATTATCGGGGGGCCTCTAACAATGAGCAGTTCTTC
CASSFNYRGASNNEQFF
>TRBV28|TRBD1|TRBJ2-7|-
TGTGCCAGCAGCAGCCGCGGACAGGGGGCTTGGGAGCAGTACTTC
CASSSRGQGAWEQYF
>TRBV7-9|TRBD1|TRBJ1-6|-
TGTGCCAGCAGCTTAGGCCTACAGGGGGTCCTCAATTCACCCCTCCACTTT
CASSLGLQGVLNSPLHF
>TRBV4-1|TRBD1|TRBJ2-7|-
TGCGCCAGCAGCCAAGATATAACAGGGGCCTACGAGCAGTACTTC
CASSQDITGAYEQYF
>TRBV5-1|TRBD2|TRBJ2-3|-
TGCGCCAGCAGCTTCCTAGCGGGGTTTAGAAATACGCAGTATTTT
CASSFLAGFRNTQYF
>TRBV5-4|TRBD1|TRBJ1-2|-
TGTGCCAGCAGCTTGGGACAGGGGGAATACTATGGCTACACCTTC
CASSLGQGEYYGYTF
>TRBV5-1|TRBD1|TRBJ2-7|-
TGCGCCAGCAGCCCTGTGGTTTCGGTGACAGGGGCAACGAAGCAGTACTTC
CASSPVVSVTGATKQYF
>TRBV7-9|-|TRBJ1-4|few
TGTGCCAGCAGCTTAGGTCCCAGGTATAATGAAAAACTGTTTTTT
CASSLGPRYNEKLFF
>TRBV28|-|TRBJ1-1|-
TGTGCCAGCAGAAGGAGCGAAAGGAACACTGAAGCTTTCTTT
CASRRSERNTEAFF
>TRBV7-6|TRBD1|TRBJ1-1|few
TGTGCCAGCAGCGCTGGACAGGGGGCGCGCACTGAAGCTTTCTTT
CASSAGQGARTEAFF
>TRBV4-3|-|TRBJ1-2|-
TGCGCCAGCAGCCAAGATATATCCCGTGGCTACACCTTC
CASSQDISRGYTF
>TRBV11-2|TRBD2|TRBJ2-7|-
TGTGCCAGCAGCTTAGGACTAGCTGGGGCTTACGAGCAGTACTTC
CASSLGLAGAYEQYF
>TRBV9|-|TRBJ1-2|-
TGTGCCAGCAGCGTACGTGACAGACCTAATAACTATGGCTACACCTTC
CASSVRDRPNNYGYTF
>TRBV7-9|TRBD1|TRBJ2-7|-
TGTGCCAGCAGCTTAGAGGGCAGGGGGGAGCAGTACTTC
CASSLEGRGEQYF
>TRBV18|TRBD2|TRBJ2-7|-
TGTGCCAGCTCACCACCGGGAGGGTACGAGCAGTACTTC
CASSPPGGYEQYF
>TRBV6-5|-|TRBJ2-1|-
TGTGCCAGCAGTTATTCCAGGTCAGGGTTCAATGAGCAGTTCTTC
CASSYSRSGFNEQFF
>TRBV4-1|TRBD1|TRBJ2-5|once
TGCGCCAGCAGCATGAAGACAGGGGGTTTAGAGACCCAGTACTTC
CASSMKTGGLETQYF
>TRBV4-1|TRBD2|TRBJ2-7|-
TGCGCCAGCAGCCAGTTACAGGGCCTACTAGCGGGGCCCTCCTACGAGCAGTACTTC
CASSQLQGLLAGPSYEQYF
>TRBV2|TRBD1|TRBJ1-5|-
TGTGCCAGCAGTGATGGGACAGGACCCAATCAGCCCCAGCATTTT
CASSDGTGPNQPQHF
>TRBV10-2|TRBD2|TRBJ2-7|-
TGCGCCAGCAAAGGCGGCGGGGGGATATTTAAGGGCGAGCAGTACTTC
CASKGGGGIFKGEQYF
>TRBV4-1|-|TRBJ2-7|-
TGCGCCAGCAGCCAAGAAGGAGGGGAATACGAGCAGTACTTC
CASSQEGGEYEQYF
>TRBV7-2|-|TRBJ2-1|-
TGTGCCAGCTCCCCCTCCCATGAGCAGTTCTTC
CASSPSHEQFF
>TRBV7-9|TRBD1|TRBJ1-6|once
TGTGCCAGCAGCTGGGACAGGGATAATTCACCCCTCCACTTT
CASSWDRDNSPLHF
>TRBV7-2|TRBD2|TRBJ2-3|-
TGTGCCAGCAGCCCGGGACTAGCGGGGGGGCCGCGGGATACGCAGTATTTT
CASSPGLAGGPRDTQYF
>TRBV29-1|-|TRBJ1-2|few
TGCAGCGTCGAGCCTGTAGATGACTATGGCTACACCTTC
CSVEPVDDYGYTF
>TRBV2|TRBD1|TRBJ2-2|-
TGTGCCAGCAGCCCGGGGGGACAGGGATACACCGGGGAGCTGTTTTTT
CASSPGGQGYTGELFF